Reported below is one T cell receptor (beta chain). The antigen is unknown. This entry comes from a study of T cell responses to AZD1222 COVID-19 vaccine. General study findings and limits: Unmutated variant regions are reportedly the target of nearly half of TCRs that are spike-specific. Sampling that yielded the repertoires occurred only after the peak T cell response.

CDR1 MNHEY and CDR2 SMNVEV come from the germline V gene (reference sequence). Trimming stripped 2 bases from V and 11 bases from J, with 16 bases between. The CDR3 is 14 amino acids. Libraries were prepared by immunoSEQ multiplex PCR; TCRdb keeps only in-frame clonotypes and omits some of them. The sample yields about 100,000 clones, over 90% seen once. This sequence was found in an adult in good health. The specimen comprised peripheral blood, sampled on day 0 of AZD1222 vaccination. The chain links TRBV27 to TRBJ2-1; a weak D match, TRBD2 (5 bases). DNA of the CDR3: TGTGCCAGCAGTTTAAACGGGGAACAAATGAAGCAGTTCTTC. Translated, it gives CASSLNGEQMKQFF.